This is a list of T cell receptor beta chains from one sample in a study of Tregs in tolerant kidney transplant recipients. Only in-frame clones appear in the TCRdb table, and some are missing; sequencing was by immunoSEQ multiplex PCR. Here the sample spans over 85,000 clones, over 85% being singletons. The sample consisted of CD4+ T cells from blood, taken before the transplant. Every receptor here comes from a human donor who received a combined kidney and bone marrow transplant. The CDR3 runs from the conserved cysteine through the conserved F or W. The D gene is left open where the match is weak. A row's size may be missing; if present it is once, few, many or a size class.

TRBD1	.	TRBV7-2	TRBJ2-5	CASSLVGTGHQETQYF	TGTGCCAGCAGCTTAGTAGGGACAGGCCACCAAGAGACCCAGTACTTC
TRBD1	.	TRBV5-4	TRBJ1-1	CASSSRTGIYEAFF	TGTGCCAGCAGCTCACGGACAGGGATTTATGAAGCTTTCTTT
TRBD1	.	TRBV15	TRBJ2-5	CATSRDQPHTGVQETQYF	TGTGCCACCAGCAGAGATCAACCACACACAGGGGTCCAAGAGACCCAGTACTTC
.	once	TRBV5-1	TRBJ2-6	CASSLDGWANVLTF	TGCGCCAGCAGCTTGGACGGGTGGGCCAACGTCCTGACTTTC
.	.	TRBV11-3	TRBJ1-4	CASSSRIEKLFF	TGTGCCAGCAGCTCCAGAATCGAAAAACTGTTTTTT
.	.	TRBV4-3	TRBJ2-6	CASSQVRGSGANVLTF	TGCGCCAGCAGCCAAGTACGGGGGTCTGGGGCCAACGTCCTGACTTTC
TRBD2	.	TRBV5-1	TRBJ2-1	CASSFGGSYNEQFF	TGCGCCAGCAGCTTCGGGGGGTCCTACAATGAGCAGTTCTTC
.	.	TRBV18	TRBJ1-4	CASSPRENEKLFF	TGTGCCAGCTCACCCCGAGAAAATGAAAAACTGTTTTTT
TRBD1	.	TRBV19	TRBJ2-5	CASSTNRGRETQYF	TGTGCCAGTAGTACAAACAGGGGTCGGGAGACCCAGTACTTC
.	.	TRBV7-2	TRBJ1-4	CASSLGTANEKLFF	TGTGCCAGCAGCTTAGGGACAGCTAATGAAAAACTGTTTTTT
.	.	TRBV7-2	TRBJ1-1	CASSFMRDTEAFF	TGTGCCAGCAGCTTCATGCGGGACACTGAAGCTTTCTTT
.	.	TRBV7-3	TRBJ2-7	CASSPYMAGEQYF	TGTGCCAGCAGCCCATACATGGCGGGGGAGCAGTACTTC
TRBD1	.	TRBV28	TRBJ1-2	CASRPGQDYGYTF	TGTGCCAGCAGGCCGGGACAGGACTATGGCTACACCTTC
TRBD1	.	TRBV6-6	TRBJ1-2	CASSYSTEGARYGYTF	TGTGCCAGCAGTTACTCGACTGAGGGGGCGCGATATGGCTACACCTTC
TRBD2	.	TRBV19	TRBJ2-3	CASSIPGLANTDTQYF	TGTGCCAGTAGTATACCGGGACTAGCGAACACAGATACGCAGTATTTT
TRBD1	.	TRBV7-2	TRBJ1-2	CASSFRQGYYGYTF	TGTGCCAGCAGCTTCCGACAGGGGTACTATGGCTACACCTTC
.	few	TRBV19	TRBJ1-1	CASSLRSGVGVTEAFF	TGTGCCAGTAGTCTCCGGTCGGGGGTGGGGGTCACTGAAGCTTTCTTT
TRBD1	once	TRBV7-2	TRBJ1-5	CASSAWTGFSQPQHF	TGTGCCAGCAGCGCCTGGACAGGGTTTAGTCAGCCCCAGCATTTT
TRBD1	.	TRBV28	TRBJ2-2	CASTLFSGQGWTRELFF	TGTGCCAGCACCCTGTTCTCAGGACAGGGTTGGACAAGGGAGCTGTTTTTT
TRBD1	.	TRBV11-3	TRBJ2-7	CASSRTSGQGGLHEQYF	TGTGCCAGCAGTCGGACTAGTGGACAGGGGGGTTTACACGAGCAGTACTTC
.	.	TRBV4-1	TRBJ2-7	CASSHTSSYEQYF	TGCGCCAGCAGCCATACTAGTTCCTACGAGCAGTACTTC
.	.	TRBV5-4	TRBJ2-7	CASSSGTYEQYF	TGTGCCAGCAGCTCCGGGACCTACGAGCAGTACTTC
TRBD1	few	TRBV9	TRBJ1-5	CASSPPGQGQPQHF	TGTGCCAGCAGCCCCCCGGGACAGGGTCAGCCCCAGCATTTT
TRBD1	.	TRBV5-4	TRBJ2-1	CASRPGQGAPRFYNEQFF	TGTGCCAGCAGGCCGGGACAGGGGGCTCCCCGATTCTACAATGAGCAGTTCTTC
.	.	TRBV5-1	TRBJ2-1	CASSLGIGRPYNEQFF	TGCGCCAGCAGCTTGGGAATAGGGAGGCCCTACAATGAGCAGTTCTTC
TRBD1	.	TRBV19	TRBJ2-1	CASSIGRDRGANEQFF	TGTGCCAGTAGTATCGGCCGGGACAGGGGTGCAAATGAGCAGTTCTTC
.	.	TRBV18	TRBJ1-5	CASSPYAPGAGQPQHF	TGTGCCAGCTCACCATACGCCCCAGGGGCAGGTCAGCCCCAGCATTTT
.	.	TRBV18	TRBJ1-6	CASSRDTSNSPLHF	TGTGCCAGCTCCCGGGACACATCTAATTCACCCCTCCACTTT
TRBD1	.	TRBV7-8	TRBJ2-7	CASSFGTEAYEQYF	TGTGCCAGCAGCTTCGGGACAGAGGCCTACGAGCAGTACTTC
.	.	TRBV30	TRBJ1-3	CACDRFGNTIYF	TGTGCCTGCGACAGGTTTGGAAACACCATATATTTT
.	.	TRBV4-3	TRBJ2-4	CASSQERRDIQYF	TGCGCCAGCAGCCAAGAACGCAGGGACATTCAGTACTTC
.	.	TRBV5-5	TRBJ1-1	CASSFGGTEAFF	TGTGCCAGCAGCTTCGGAGGGACTGAAGCTTTCTTT
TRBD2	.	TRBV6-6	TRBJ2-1	CASSYSLAGEQFF	TGTGCCAGCAGTTACTCCCTAGCGGGTGAGCAGTTCTTC
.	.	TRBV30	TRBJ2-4	CAWLRDSNIQYF	TGTGCCTGGCTCCGGGACTCCAACATTCAGTACTTC
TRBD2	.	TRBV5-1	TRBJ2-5	CASSRRGGQGTQYF	TGCGCCAGCAGCCGTCGCGGGGGGCAAGGGACCCAGTACTTC
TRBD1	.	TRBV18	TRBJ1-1	CASLGQMNTEAFF	TGTGCCAGCCTGGGACAGATGAACACTGAAGCTTTCTTT
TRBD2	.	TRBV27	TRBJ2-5	CASRSLGGEQYF	TGTGCCAGCAGATCCCTCGGGGGGGAGCAGTACTTC
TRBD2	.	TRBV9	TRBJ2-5	CASSVGPAGGQETQYF	TGTGCCAGCAGCGTAGGTCCAGCGGGGGGGCAAGAGACCCAGTACTTC
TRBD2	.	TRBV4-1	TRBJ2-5	CASSQSQLTSGGRETQYF	TGCGCCAGCAGCCAATCCCAATTGACTAGCGGGGGGAGAGAGACCCAGTACTTC
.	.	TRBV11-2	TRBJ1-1	CASSRVTTGTEAFF	TGTGCCAGCAGCCGTGTGACGACTGGCACTGAAGCTTTCTTT
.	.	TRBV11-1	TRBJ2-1	CASSTPRAYEQFF	TGTGCCAGCAGCACCCCGAGGGCCTATGAGCAGTTCTTC
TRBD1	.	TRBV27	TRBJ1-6	CASTGGGWYNSPLHF	TGTGCCAGCACGGGAGGGGGCTGGTATAATTCACCCCTCCACTTT
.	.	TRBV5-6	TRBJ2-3	CASSSSGTDTQYF	TGTGCCAGCAGCTCCTCGGGCACAGATACGCAGTATTTT
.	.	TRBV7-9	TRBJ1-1	CASSLGGRGDTEAFF	TGTGCCAGCAGCTTGGGGGGGAGGGGGGACACTGAAGCTTTCTTT
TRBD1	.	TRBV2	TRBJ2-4	CASSRPRAQGANIQYF	TGTGCCAGCAGTAGGCCAAGGGCACAGGGGGCAAACATTCAGTACTTC
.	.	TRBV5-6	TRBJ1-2	CASSLPTAPGGYTF	TGTGCCAGCAGCTTGCCGACGGCCCCAGGTGGCTACACCTTC
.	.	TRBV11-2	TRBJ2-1	CASTRYTSYNEQFF	TGTGCCAGCACCCGCTATACGTCCTACAATGAGCAGTTCTTC
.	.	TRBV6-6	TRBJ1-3	CASSYSAGLNTIYF	TGTGCCAGCAGTTACTCAGCAGGGTTGAACACCATATATTTT
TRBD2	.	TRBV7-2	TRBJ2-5	CASSLGLAGLQETQYF	TGTGCCAGCAGCTTGGGACTAGCGGGGCTCCAAGAGACCCAGTACTTC
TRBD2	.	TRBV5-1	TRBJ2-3	CASSGGTSENTQYF	TGCGCCAGCAGCGGAGGGACTAGCGAGAATACGCAGTATTTT
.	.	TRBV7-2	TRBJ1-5	CASSLGQPYQPQHF	TGTGCCAGCAGCTTAGGACAGCCCTATCAGCCCCAGCATTTT
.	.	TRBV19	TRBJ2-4	CASSMHQGGTKNIQYF	TGTGCCAGTAGTATGCATCAGGGGGGAACCAAAAACATTCAGTACTTC
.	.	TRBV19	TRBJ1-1	CASSATVNTEAFF	TGTGCCAGTAGTGCGACAGTGAACACTGAAGCTTTCTTT
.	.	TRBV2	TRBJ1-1	CASLRDSNTEAFF	TGTGCCAGCCTTCGGGATTCGAACACTGAAGCTTTCTTT
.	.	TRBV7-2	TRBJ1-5	CASSRAHRGRDQPQHF	TGTGCCAGCAGCCGAGCCCATAGGGGAAGGGATCAGCCCCAGCATTTT
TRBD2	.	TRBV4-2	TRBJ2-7	CASSQDVAGGFSYEQYF	TGTGCCAGCAGCCAAGATGTGGCGGGAGGATTTTCCTACGAGCAGTACTTC
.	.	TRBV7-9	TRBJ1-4	CASSSARAATNEKLFF	TGTGCCAGCAGCTCCGCCCGAGCTGCAACTAATGAAAAACTGTTTTTT
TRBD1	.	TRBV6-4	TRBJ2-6	CASNDRTGGISGANVLTF	TGTGCCAGCAACGACAGGACAGGGGGAATCTCTGGGGCCAACGTCCTGACTTTC
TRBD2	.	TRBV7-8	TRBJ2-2	CASSLVSLIENSGTNTGELFF	TGTGCCAGCAGCTTAGTAAGTCTCATCGAGAATAGCGGGACGAACACCGGGGAGCTGTTTTTT